This T cell receptor (beta chain) was observed in a study of cytotoxic CD8 clonotypes in ibrutinib-treated CLL. Sequencing was performed with immunoSEQ multiplex PCR; in TCRdb, only in-frame clones are kept and a portion is missing. This table holds approximately 150,000 clones, 60% to 80% found once. The sequencing used PBMCs, collected after 12 months of ibrutinib treatment. The TCR comes from a human donor with chronic lymphocytic leukemia.

In DNA, the CDR3 is TGTGCCTGGGAAACAGGGGACGTAGAGACCCAGTACTTC. Translated: CAWETGDVETQYF. This rearrangement joins TRBV30 to TRBJ2-5; TRBD1 matches at 7 bases. In germline, CDR1 is GTSNPN, CDR2 SVGIG (reference sequence). V trimming: 5 bases; J trimming: 4 bases; junction bases outside the gene matches: 7. The length of the CDR3 is 13 residues.